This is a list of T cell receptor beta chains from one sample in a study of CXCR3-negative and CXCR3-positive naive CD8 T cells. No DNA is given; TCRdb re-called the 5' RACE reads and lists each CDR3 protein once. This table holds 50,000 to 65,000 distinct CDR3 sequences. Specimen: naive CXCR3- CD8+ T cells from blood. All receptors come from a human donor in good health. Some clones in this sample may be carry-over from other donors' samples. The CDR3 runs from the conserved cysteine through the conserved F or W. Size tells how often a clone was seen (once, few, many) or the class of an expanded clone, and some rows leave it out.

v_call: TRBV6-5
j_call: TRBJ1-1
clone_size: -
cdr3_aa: CASSTSGNTEAFF

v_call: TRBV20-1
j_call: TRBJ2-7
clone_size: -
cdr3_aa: CSASPWGQGAYEQYF

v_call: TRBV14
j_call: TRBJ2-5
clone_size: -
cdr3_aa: CASSPPVLAGVIQETQYF

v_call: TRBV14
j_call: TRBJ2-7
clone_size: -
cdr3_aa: CASSQDRLAKQYF

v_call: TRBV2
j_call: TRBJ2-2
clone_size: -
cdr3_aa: CASRGMNTGELFF

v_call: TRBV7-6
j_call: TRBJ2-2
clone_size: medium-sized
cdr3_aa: CASSPGTDYSGELFF

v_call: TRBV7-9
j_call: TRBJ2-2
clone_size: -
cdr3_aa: CASSVSLPLSGQGYTGELFF

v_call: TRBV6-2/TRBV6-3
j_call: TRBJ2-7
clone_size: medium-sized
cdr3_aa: CASSDPGRIYEQYF

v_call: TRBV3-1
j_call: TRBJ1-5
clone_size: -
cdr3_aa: CASSQDGWTARTYQPQHF

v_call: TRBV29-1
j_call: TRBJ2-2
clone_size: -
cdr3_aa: CSVEVAAYTGELFF

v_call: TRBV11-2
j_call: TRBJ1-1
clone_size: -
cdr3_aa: CASSLGGMGQRTEAFF

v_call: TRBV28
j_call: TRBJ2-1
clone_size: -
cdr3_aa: CASSLGYGDEQFF

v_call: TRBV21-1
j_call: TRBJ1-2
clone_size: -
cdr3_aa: CASSNLTVFEGNSNYGYTF

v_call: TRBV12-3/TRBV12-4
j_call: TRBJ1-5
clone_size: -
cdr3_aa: CASRTGEDQPQHF

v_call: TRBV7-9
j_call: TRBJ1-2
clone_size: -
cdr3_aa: CASSATGAGGTIPYTF

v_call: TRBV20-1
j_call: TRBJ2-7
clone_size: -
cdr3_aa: CSASPSGNYEQYF

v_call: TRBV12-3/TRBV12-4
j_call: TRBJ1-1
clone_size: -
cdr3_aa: CATTGHNTEAFF

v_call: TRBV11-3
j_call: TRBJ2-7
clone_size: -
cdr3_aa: CASSGPLESVQYF

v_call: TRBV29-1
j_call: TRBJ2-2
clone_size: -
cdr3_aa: CSVTDRRYGELFF

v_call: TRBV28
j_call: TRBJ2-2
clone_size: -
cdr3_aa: CASSLRGVNTGELFF

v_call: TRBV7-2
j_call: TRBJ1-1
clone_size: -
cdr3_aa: CASSLVTGTTEAFF

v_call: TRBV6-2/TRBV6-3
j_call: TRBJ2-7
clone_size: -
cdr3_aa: CASSYPTGVGSYEQYF

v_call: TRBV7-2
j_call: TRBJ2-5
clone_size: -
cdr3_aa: CASKWGEETQYF

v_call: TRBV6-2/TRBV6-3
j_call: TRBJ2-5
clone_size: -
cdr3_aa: CASSWTSGGQETQYF

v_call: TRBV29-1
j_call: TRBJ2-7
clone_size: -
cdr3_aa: CSVEVQFSYEQYF

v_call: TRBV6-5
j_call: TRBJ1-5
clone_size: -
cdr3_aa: CASRGGPPFSNQPQHF

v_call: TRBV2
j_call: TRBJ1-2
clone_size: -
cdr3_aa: CASDVTEVYGYTF

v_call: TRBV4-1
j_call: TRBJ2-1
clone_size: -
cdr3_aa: CASSQAKVTYNEQFF

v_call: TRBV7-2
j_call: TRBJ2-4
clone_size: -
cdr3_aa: CASSRQENIQYF

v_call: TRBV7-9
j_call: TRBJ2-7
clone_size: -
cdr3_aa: CASSLIGTVSSYEQYF

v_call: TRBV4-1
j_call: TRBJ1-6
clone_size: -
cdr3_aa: CASSQDLAGLSSPLHF

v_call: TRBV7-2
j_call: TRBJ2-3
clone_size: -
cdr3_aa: CASSPIVPSGGALSTDTQYF

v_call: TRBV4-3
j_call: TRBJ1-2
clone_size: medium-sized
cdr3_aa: CASSQGWTGAIPAF

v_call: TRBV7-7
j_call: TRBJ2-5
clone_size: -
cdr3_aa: CASSRDGETQYF

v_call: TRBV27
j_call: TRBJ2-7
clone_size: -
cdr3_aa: CASRTLTGSGEQYF

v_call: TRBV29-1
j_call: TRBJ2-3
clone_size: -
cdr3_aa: CSVEGEAGGSTDTQYF

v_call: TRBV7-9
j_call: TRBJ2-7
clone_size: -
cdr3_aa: CASSLSSRTGKYEQYF

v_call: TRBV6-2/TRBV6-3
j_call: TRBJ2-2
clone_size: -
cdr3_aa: CASSYHAMGQHTGELFF

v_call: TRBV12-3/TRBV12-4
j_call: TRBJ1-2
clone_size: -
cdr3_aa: CASSHTRLGGYTF

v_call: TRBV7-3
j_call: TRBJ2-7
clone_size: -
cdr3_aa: CASSPRSTGIDEQYF

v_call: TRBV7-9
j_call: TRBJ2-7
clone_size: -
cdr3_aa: CASSPGNNVEQYF

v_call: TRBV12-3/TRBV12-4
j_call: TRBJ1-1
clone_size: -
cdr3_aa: CASSTWGHMNTEAFF

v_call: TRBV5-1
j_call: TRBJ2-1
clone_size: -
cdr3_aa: CASSLAGLTRTYNEQFF

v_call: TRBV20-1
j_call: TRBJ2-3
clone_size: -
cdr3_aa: CSARDWAGHSTDTQYF

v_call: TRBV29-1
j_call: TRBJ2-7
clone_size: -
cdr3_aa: CSVEGGPETSGRSYEQYF

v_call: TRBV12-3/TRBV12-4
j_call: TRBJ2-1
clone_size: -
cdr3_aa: CASSHPETSGGDEQFF

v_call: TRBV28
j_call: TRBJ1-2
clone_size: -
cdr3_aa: CASKTVEGTLRYGYTF

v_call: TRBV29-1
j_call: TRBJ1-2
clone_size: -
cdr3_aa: CSVGDSLGYTF

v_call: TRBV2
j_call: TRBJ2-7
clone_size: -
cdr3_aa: CASRMEGGSEQYF

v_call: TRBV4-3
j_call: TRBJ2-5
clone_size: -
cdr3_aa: CASSQDRAGRETQYF

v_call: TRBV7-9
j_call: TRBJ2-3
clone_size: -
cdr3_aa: CASSLAGTGGKDTQYF

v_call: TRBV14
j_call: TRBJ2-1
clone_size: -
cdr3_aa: CASSHKYRVVSNEQFF

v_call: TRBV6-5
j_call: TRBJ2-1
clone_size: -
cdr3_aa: CASSYMSGQGNEQFF

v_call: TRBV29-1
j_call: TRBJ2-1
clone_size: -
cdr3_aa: CSVEDPTTSGVYNEQFF

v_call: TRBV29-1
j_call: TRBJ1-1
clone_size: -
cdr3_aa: CSVVSGGSTEAFF